A selection of T cell receptor beta chains follows, all from one sample in a study of cytomegalovirus exposure and HLA in healthy donors. Produced via immunoSEQ multiplex PCR; TCRdb's table is partial and in-frame only. The table includes 200,000 to 300,000 clones, more than 75% detected once. Material for sequencing was PBMCs. All receptors derive from a woman aged 30 to 39 in good health and CMV-seropositive. CDR3s include the opening cysteine and the closing phenylalanine or tryptophan. D genes are given only for firm matches. A row's size may be missing; if present it is once, few, many or a size class.

D: TRBD1; V: TRBV27; size: NA; J: TRBJ2-2; CDR3: CASSRITGGGTGELFF; DNA: TGTGCCAGCAGTCGAATTACAGGGGGCGGCACCGGGGAGCTGTTTTTT
D: NA; V: TRBV7-3; size: NA; J: TRBJ2-3; CDR3: CASSPPGVSADTQYF; DNA: TGTGCCAGCAGCCCTCCAGGGGTTTCGGCAGATACGCAGTATTTT
D: NA; V: TRBV5-1; size: NA; J: TRBJ2-1; CDR3: CASSFREQQFF; DNA: TGCGCCAGCAGCTTTCGGGAGCAGCAGTTCTTC
D: TRBD1; V: TRBV19; size: NA; J: TRBJ2-7; CDR3: CASSTTTDPGQGAYEQYF; DNA: TGTGCCAGTAGTACCACCACCGACCCGGGACAGGGGGCTTACGAGCAGTACTTC
D: NA; V: TRBV5-1; size: NA; J: TRBJ1-3; CDR3: CASRTGLSGNTIYF; DNA: TGCGCCAGCAGGACAGGCCTCTCTGGAAACACCATATATTTT
D: TRBD2; V: TRBV19; size: NA; J: TRBJ2-3; CDR3: CASSTPGGRGFTDTQYF; DNA: TGTGCCAGTAGTACCCCGGGCGGGAGGGGTTTCACAGATACGCAGTATTTT
D: NA; V: TRBV28; size: NA; J: TRBJ2-7; CDR3: CASSLVLRLQGHYEQYF; DNA: TGTGCCAGCAGTTTAGTTCTGCGTCTGCAGGGGCACTACGAGCAGTACTTC
D: TRBD2; V: TRBV19; size: once; J: TRBJ2-7; CDR3: CASSIKALAAYEQYF; DNA: TGTGCCAGTAGTATAAAAGCCCTAGCGGCTTACGAGCAGTACTTC
D: NA; V: TRBV29-1; size: NA; J: TRBJ2-3; CDR3: CTSGGLASTDTQYF; DNA: TGCACCTCGGGGGGCTTGGCTAGCACAGATACGCAGTATTTT
D: NA; V: TRBV15; size: NA; J: TRBJ1-5; CDR3: CATSRGPGERQPQHF; DNA: TGTGCCACCAGCAGAGGGCCTGGGGAGCGTCAGCCCCAGCATTTT
D: NA; V: TRBV7-2; size: NA; J: TRBJ2-6; CDR3: CASSLDSSGANVLTF; DNA: TGTGCCAGCAGCTTAGACAGTTCAGGGGCCAACGTCCTGACTTTC
D: TRBD2; V: TRBV7-8; size: NA; J: TRBJ2-1; CDR3: CASSGGTRPNEQFF; DNA: TGTGCCAGCAGCGGAGGGACTAGGCCCAATGAGCAGTTCTTC
D: TRBD1; V: TRBV10-3; size: once; J: TRBJ2-2; CDR3: CAISEGTAGELFF; DNA: TGTGCCATCAGTGAGGGGACAGCCGGGGAGCTGTTTTTT